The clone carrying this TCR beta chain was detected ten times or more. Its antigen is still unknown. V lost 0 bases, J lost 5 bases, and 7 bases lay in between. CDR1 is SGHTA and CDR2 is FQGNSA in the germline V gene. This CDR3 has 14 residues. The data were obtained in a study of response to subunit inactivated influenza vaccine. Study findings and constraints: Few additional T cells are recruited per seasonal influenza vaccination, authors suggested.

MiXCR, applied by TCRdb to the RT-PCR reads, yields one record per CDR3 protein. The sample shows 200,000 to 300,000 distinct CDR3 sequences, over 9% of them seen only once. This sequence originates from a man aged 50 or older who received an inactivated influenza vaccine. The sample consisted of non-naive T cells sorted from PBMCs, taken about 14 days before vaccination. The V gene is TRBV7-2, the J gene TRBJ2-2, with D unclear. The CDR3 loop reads CASSLAQRTGELFF. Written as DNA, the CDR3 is TGTGCCAGCAGCTTAGCGCAGAGAACCGGGGAGCTGTTTTTT.